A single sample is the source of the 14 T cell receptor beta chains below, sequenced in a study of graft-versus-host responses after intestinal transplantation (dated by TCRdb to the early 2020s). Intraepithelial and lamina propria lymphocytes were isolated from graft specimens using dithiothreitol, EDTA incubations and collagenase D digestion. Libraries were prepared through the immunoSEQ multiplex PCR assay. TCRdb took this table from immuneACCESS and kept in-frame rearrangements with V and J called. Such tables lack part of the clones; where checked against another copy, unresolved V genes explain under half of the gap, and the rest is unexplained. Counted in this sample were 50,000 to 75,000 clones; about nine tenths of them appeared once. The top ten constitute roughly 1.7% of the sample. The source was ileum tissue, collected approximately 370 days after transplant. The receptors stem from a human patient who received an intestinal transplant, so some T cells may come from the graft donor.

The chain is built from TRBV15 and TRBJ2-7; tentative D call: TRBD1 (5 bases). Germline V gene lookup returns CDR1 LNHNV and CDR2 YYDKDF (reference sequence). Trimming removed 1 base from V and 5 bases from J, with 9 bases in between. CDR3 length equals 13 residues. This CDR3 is CATSRVRGDEQYF. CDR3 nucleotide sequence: TGTGCCACCAGCAGAGTTAGGGGTGACGAGCAGTACTTC.

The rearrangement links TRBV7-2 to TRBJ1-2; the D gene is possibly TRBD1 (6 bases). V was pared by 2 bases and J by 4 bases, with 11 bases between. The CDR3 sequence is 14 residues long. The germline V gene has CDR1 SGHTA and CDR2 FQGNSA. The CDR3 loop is CASSLSQGTYGYTF. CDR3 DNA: TGTGCCAGCAGCTTATCACAGGGAACCTATGGCTACACCTTC.

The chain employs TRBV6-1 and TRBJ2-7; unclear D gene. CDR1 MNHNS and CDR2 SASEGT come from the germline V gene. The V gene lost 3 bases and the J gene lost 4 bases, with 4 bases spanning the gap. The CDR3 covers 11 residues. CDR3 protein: CASSDRYEQYF. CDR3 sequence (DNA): TGTGCCAGCAGTGACAGGTACGAGCAGTACTTC.

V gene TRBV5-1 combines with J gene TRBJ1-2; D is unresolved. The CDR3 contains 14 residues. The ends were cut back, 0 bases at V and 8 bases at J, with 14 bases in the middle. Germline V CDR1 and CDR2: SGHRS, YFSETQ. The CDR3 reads CASSLAGRLGGYTF. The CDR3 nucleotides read TGCGCCAGCAGCTTGGCCGGCAGGCTAGGCGGCTACACCTTC.

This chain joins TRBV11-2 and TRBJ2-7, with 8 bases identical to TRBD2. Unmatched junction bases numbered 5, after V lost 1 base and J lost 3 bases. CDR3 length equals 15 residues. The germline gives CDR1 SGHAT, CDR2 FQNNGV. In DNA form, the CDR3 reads TGTGCCAGCAGCTTAGCGAGCGGGAGTGTCTACGAGCAGTACTTC. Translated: CASSLASGSVYEQYF.

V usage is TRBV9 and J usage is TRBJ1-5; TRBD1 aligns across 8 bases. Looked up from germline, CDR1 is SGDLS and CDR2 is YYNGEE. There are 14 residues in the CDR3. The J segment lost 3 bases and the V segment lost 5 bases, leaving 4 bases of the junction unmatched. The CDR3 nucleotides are TGTGCCAGCAGTCTGACAGGGGACAATCAGCCCCAGCATTTT. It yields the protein CASSLTGDNQPQHF.

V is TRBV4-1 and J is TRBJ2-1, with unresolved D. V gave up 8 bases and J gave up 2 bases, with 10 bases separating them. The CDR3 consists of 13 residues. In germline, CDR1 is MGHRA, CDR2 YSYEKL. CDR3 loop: CASSSRTYNEQFF. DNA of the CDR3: TGCGCCAGCTCGAGTAGAACCTACAATGAGCAGTTCTTC.

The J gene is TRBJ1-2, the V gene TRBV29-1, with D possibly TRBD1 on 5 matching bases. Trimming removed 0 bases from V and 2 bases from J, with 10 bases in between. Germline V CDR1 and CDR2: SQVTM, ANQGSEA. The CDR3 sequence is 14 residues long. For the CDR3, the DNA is TGCAGCGTTGAAGATGGAGGGGTAAACTATGGCTACACCTTC. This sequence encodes CSVEDGGVNYGYTF.

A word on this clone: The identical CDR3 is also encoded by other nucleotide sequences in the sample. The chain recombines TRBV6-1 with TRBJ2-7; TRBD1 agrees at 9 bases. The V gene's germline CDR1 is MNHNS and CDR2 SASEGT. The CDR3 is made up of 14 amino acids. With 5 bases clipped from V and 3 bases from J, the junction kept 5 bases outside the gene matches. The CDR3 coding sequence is TGTGCCAGCAGTCGCAGGGACAGGGACTACGAGCAGTACTTC. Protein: CASSRRDRDYEQYF.

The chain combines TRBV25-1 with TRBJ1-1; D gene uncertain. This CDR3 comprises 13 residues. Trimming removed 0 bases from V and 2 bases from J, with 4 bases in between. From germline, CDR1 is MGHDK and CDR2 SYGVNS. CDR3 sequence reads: CASSEYFNTEAFF. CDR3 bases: TGTGCCAGCAGTGAATATTTCAACACTGAAGCTTTCTTT.

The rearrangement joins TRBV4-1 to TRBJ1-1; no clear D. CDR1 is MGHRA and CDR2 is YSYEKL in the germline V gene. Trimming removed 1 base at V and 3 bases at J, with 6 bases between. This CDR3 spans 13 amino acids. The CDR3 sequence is CASSQAQDTEAFF. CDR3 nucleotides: TGCGCCAGCAGCCAAGCTCAGGACACTGAAGCTTTCTTT.

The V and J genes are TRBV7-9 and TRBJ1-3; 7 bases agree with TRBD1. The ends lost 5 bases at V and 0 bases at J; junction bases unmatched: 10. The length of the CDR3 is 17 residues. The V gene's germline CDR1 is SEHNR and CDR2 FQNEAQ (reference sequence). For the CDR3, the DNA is TGTGCCAGCAGCCCGGGGACAGCACTCTACTCTGGAAACACCATATATTTT. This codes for CASSPGTALYSGNTIYF.

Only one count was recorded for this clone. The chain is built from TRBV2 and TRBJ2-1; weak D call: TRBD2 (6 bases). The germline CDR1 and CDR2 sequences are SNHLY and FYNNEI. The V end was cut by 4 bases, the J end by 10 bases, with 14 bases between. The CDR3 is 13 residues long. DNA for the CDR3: TGTGCCAGCAGTGCAACCCTAGGGAGGGAGCAGTTCTTC. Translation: CASSATLGREQFF.

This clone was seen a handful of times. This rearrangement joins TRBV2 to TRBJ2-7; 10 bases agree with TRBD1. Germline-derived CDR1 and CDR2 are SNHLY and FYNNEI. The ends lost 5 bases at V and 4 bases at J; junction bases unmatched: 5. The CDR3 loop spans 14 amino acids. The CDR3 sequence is CASSRDRGQYEQYF. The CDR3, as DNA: TGTGCCAGCAGTCGGGACAGGGGTCAGTACGAGCAGTACTTC.